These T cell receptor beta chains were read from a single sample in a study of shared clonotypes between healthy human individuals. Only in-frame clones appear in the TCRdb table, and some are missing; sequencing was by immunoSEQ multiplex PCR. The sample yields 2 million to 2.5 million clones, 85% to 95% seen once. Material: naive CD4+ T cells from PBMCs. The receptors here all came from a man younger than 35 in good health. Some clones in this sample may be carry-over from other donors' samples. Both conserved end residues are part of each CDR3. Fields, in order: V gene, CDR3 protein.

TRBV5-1	CASSLSRTQETQYF
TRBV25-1	CASSEEGSGGANTEAFF
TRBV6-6	CASSRGQGLFYEQYF
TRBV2	CASSEASRPYEQYF
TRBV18	CASSPGTGEGETQYF
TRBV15	CATSGGLATNRYEQYF
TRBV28	CASSARTGWQPQHF
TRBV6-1	CASSARDPGPYEQYF
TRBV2	CASSGTGIPYEQYF
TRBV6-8	CASSSLAANYGYTF
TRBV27	CASSAGHEPKNIQYF
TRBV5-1	CASSGTGPSSYEQYF
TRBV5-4	CASQLAGVSEQFF
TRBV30	CASARDPTRSYEQYF
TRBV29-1	CSVAPDTGNTIYF
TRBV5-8	CASSLVRLTYNEQFF
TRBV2	CASSEGRAGTGELFF
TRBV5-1	CASSPQGGSYEQYF
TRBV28	CAIADFTGGGRQPQHF
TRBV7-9	CASSLGGRGYTF
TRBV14	CASSQVASGHTDTQYF
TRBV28	CASSPGDRGRNQPQHF
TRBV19	CASRVEAGTGELFF
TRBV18	CASSLSREIEQYF
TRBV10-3	CAISVAPGQGADEQFF
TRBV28	CASSLWRQNTGELFF
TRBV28	CASIDRVLQPQHF
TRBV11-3	CASRSDQTGELFF
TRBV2	CASSDSVAGVQYF
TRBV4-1	CASSHPGLQETQYF
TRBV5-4	CASSLRVKAGELFF
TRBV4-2	CASSQASSDGTGCFF
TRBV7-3	CASSYSGTSGSRFF
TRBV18	CASSPPGQPNEKLFF
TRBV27	CASSPLGEAVYGYTF
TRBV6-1	CASSAKGLAGGETQYF
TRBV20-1	CSATSVGAFF
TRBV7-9	CASSFLLSGANVLTF
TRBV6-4	CASSDSSTFRLGNEQFF
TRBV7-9	CASSRDRATGTQYF
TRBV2	CATTGANYGYTF
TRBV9	CASSVGADEQYF
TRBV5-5	CASSSQGFSYEQYF
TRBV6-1	CASRRTVWDSPLHF
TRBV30	CAWSAGQNYGYTF
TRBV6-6	CASSRTSGNTDTQYF
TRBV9	CASGQGQTEETQYF
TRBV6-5	CASSSDRLRADTQYF
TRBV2	CAVPGTANNEQFF
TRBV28	CATSAGGANEKLFF
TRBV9	CASSIGTGGGETQYF
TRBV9	CASSRTSESSYEQYF
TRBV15	CATSRGLVGTGEETQYF
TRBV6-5	CASTFDRGSSTEAFF
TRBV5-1	CASSFLGGLNTEAFF
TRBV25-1	CASSELGVDEQFF